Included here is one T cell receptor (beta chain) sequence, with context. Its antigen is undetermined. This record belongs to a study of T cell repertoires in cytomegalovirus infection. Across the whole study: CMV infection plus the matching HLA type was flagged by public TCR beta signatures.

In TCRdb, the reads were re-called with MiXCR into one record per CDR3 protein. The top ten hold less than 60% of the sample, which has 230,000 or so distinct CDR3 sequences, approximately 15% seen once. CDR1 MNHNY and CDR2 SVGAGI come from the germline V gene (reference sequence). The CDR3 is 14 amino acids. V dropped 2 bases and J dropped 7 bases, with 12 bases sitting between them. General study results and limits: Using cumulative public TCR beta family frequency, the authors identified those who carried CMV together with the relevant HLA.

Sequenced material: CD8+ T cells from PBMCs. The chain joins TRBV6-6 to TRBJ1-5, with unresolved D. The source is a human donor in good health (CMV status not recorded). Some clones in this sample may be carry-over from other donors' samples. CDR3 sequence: CASSYGRSSQPQHF. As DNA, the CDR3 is TGTGCCAGCAGTTACGGACGCAGTTCGCAGCCCCAGCATTTT.